This T cell receptor beta chain was recovered during a study of blood T cells in healthy people across ages. At the level of the study: About one barcoded beta molecule was captured per two T cells (by template switching).

In this sample, this clonotype turned up many times. Alongside a J-beta primer mix, a sample-barcoded 5' primer served in a second PCR lasting about 7 to 11 cycles. TCRdb used MiXCR to reprocess the 5' RACE reads, holding one entry per CDR3 protein. This sample has 600,000 to 850,000 distinct CDR3 sequences, with 43% found just once. The sample consisted of blood. The origin of this receptor is an older woman in good health.

The CDR3 spells CASSEYYDSRSYEQYF. The CDR3 nucleotides are TGTGCCAGCAGTGAATATTATGACAGCAGGTCCTACGAGCAGTACTTC. This chain uses TRBV25-1 with TRBJ2-7; tentative D call: TRBD1 (5 bases). With 0 bases removed from V and 1 base from J, the gap between germline ends came to 13 bases. CDR1 is MGHDK, CDR2 SYGVNS, per germline. This CDR3 region has 16 residues.